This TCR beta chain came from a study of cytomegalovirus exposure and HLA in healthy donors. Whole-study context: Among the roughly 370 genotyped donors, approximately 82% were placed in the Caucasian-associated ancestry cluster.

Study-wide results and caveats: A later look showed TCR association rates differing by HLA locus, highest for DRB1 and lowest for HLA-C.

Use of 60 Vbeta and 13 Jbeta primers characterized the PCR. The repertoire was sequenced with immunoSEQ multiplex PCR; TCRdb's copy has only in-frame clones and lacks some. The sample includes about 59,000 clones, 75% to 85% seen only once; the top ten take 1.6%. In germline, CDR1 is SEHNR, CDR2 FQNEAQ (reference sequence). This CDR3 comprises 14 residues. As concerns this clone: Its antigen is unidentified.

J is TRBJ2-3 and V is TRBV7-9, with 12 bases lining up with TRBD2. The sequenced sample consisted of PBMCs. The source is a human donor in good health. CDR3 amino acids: CSFSTSGSPDTQYF. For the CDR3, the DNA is TGTTCCTTCTCGACTAGCGGGAGCCCAGATACGCAGTATTTT.